This T cell receptor beta chain was documented in a study of cytomegalovirus exposure and HLA in healthy donors. General observations from the study: What a later analysis showed was that several of the most significant clusters appeared linked to common viral pathogens.

Remarks on this clone: Its specificity is unknown.

The PCR made use of 60 Vbeta and 13 Jbeta primers. Profiling relied on immunoSEQ multiplex PCR, and the TCRdb table lists in-frame clones only, not all of them. This table holds some 70,000 clones, about 80% found once. Sample: PBMCs. This receptor was taken from a man between 18 and 35 years old in good health and CMV-seropositive.

The chain's CDR3 is CASSGQGSNNQPQHF. DNA of the CDR3: TGTGCCAGCAGTGGGCAGGGCTCTAACAATCAGCCCCAGCATTTT. The rearrangement joins TRBV2 to TRBJ1-5, with TRBD1 as a possible D gene (5 bases). Trimming left V 4 bases short and J 3 bases short, with 13 bases between. Per germline, CDR1 SNHLY and CDR2 FYNNEI. This CDR3 comprises 15 residues. The complete variable domain, with remaining parts taken from reference TRBV2 and TRBJ1-5, reads EPEVTQTPSHQVTQMGQEVILRCVPISNHLYFYWYRQILGQKVEFLVSFYNNEISEKSEIFDDQFSVERPDGSNFTLKIRSTKLEDSAMYFCASSGQGSNNQPQHFGDGTRLSIL.